A single sample gave rise to the 5 T cell receptor beta chains below, sequenced in a study of blood T cell repertoires in COVID-19. The method was immunoSEQ multiplex PCR; TCRdb's version includes in-frame clones alone and lacks a portion of them. The data hold around 180,000 clones, with around 85% observed a single time. Source material: peripheral blood. Receptor source: a man between 70 and 80 years old with active or convalescent COVID-19.

The chain is built from TRBV12-5 and TRBJ2-3; TRBD1 might be the D (7 bases). Germline CDR1 is LGHNT and CDR2 is FRNRAP. The CDR3 has 14 amino acids. The ends were cut back, 7 bases at V and 4 bases at J, with 15 bases in the middle. In nucleotides, the CDR3 is TGTGCTAGTGTTCCGGAGGGGGCGGCAGATACGCAGTATTTT. It specifies CASVPEGAADTQYF.

The chain employs TRBV30 and TRBJ1-2; D is uncertain. Per the germline V gene, CDR1 is GTSNPN and CDR2 is SVGIG (reference sequence). The CDR3 is made up of 15 amino acids. The V end was cut by 3 bases, the J end by 5 bases, with 19 bases between. DNA of the CDR3: TGTGCCTGGAGCCTTGAGGGAGGATCTGGGTATGGCTACACCTTC. It translates to CAWSLEGGSGYGYTF.

V is TRBV24-1 and J is TRBJ2-5; 8 nucleotides align to TRBD1. CDR1 and CDR2 from the germline V gene are KGHDR and SFDVKD. This CDR3 is 15 amino acids long. V lost 7 bases, J lost 2 bases, and 8 bases stayed unmatched. This CDR3 reads CATRPGTGAQETQYF. The CDR3 DNA is TGTGCCACCAGACCAGGGACAGGAGCTCAAGAGACCCAGTACTTC.

The rearrangement links TRBV5-1 to TRBJ2-7, with 10 bases fitting TRBD2. The CDR3 loop spans 13 amino acids. Germline values: CDR1 SGHRS, CDR2 YFSETQ. The junction had 6 bases not matched to a gene; V was cut back by 2 bases and J by 10 bases. The DNA of the CDR3 is TGCGCCAGCAGCTTACTAGCGGGGCAAGATCAGTACTTC. Protein sequence: CASSLLAGQDQYF.

The J gene is TRBJ2-1, the V gene TRBV2, with TRBD2 matching over 8 bases. Germline V CDR1 and CDR2: SNHLY, FYNNEI. The junction had 15 bases not matched to a gene; V was cut back by 1 base and J by 16 bases. The CDR3 loop spans 15 amino acids. CDR3 sequence (DNA): TGTGCCAGCAGTGAAGAGAGCGGGAGTAGAGGTGAGGCTTTCTTC. Translating gives CASSEESGSRGEAFF.